Below, 3 T cell receptor beta chains from the same sample are listed, as sequenced in a study of CD8+CD57+ T cells in acquired aplastic anemia (dated by TCRdb to the late 2010s). TCRdb records Illumina HiSeq 2000 as the sequencer. Profiling of TCR beta VDJ combinations and CDR3 sequences used genomic DNA as the template. TCRdb reanalyzed the raw reads on its own, using fastp at Q25 for trimming and MiXCR for clone calling, and kept in-frame beta chains. CDR3 protein sequences are deduplicated, and each keeps its most common genes and DNA. The sample includes roughly 420,000 distinct CDR3 sequences, with roughly 68% observed a single time. The ten largest account for less than 4% of the sample. The sequenced material came from sorted CD4+, CD8+, or CD8+CD57+ T cells (not recorded which) from PBMCs. These receptors all stem from a human donor in good health, serving as a control.

Of note for this clonotype: No conserved phenylalanine or tryptophan ends this CDR3, so it is likely a read error. No DNA is shown, since the ends of the CDR3 on it are uncertain; the CDR3 is the one TCRdb lists. The rearrangement joins TRBV7-8 to TRBJ2-7; TRBD1, as called in the table, went unchecked against the DNA. The germline CDR1 and CDR2 sequences are SGHVS and FQNEAQ. The CDR3 spans 13 residues, counting both ends. The CDR3 sequence is CASSWDRMTYEQY.

To note about this clonotype: The junction does not match germline at one end; this may be a read error. Here the CDR3 reads CANSLLGKADTQYF. The CDR3 coding sequence is TGCGCCAACAGCTTACTTGGAAAGGCGGATACGCAGTATTTT. V usage is TRBV5-1 and J usage is TRBJ2-3; D gene unclear. Per germline, CDR1 SGHRS and CDR2 YFSETQ. The CDR3 contains 14 residues.

In the case of this clonotype: Since no conserved phenylalanine or tryptophan closes the CDR3, a read error is the likely cause. The DNA is omitted, as the CDR3 cannot be located on it reliably, and the CDR3 follows TCRdb's listing. The chain carries TRBV19 and TRBJ1-1; the D call in the table, TRBD1, was not verified against the DNA. The germline V gene has CDR1 LNHDA and CDR2 SQIVND (reference sequence). Termini included, the CDR3 measures 15 amino acids. The CDR3 reads CASSILGVGQPQHFG.